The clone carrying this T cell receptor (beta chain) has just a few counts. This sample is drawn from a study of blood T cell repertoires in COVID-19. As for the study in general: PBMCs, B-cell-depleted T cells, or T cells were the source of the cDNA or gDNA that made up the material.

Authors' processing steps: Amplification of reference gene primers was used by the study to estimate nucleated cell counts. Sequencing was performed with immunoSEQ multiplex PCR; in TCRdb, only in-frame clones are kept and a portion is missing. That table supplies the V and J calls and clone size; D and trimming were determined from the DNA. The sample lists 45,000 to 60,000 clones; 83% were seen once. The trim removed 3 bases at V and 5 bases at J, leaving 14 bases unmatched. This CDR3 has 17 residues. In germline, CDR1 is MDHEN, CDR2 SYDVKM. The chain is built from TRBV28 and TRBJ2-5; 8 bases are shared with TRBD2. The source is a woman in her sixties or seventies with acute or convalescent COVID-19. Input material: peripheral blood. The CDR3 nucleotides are TGTGCCAGCAGTTTGGGGAAAGCGGGGGAGGCCAGGGAGACCCAGTACTTC. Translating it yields CASSLGKAGEARETQYF.